These 31 T cell receptor beta chains share one sample of origin, sequenced in a study of cytomegalovirus exposure and HLA in healthy donors. Vbeta (60) and Jbeta (13) primers were used in the PCR. Using immunoSEQ multiplex PCR, the repertoire was profiled, and TCRdb retains in-frame clones only, with some absent. The data show about 190,000 clones, more than 65% seen once. Sample: PBMCs. The receptors were gathered from a man in his forties or fifties in good health and CMV-seropositive.

This chain connects TRBV6-1 to TRBJ2-5; TRBD2 agrees at 9 bases. Germline-derived CDR1 and CDR2 are MNHNS and SASEGT. The V and J ends lost 4 bases and 2 bases, in that order; junction bases with no gene match: 2. This CDR3 spans 14 amino acids. The CDR3 nucleotides are TGTGCCAGCAGTGTGCTAGCGGGGCAAGAGACCCAGTACTTC. Protein: CASSVLAGQETQYF.

The V and J genes are TRBV6-5 and TRBJ2-3; D is perhaps TRBD2 (6 bases). Germline assignment: CDR1 MNHEY and CDR2 SVGAGI. The germline V and J ends were trimmed by 9 bases and 4 bases, with 20 bases remaining between them. CDR3 length: 15 amino acids. CDR3: CASRNTGRDADTQYF. The DNA of the CDR3 is TGTGCCAGTCGCAACACCGGGCGGGACGCAGATACGCAGTATTTT.

J is TRBJ2-7 and V is TRBV5-4; 7 nucleotides match TRBD1. This CDR3 comprises 14 residues. CDR1 and CDR2 from the germline V gene are SGHNT and YYREEE (reference sequence). Trimming cost V 4 bases and J 2 bases; bases outside gene matches: 6. In nucleotides, the CDR3 is TGTGCCAGCAGCCCCGACAGGGTCGCCTACGAGCAGTACTTC. Protein product: CASSPDRVAYEQYF. The whole variable domain, filled in from reference TRBV5-4 and TRBJ2-7, reads ETGVTQSPTHLIKTRGQQVTLRCSSQSGHNTVSWYQQALGQGPQFIFQYYREEENGRGNFPPRFSGLQFPNYSSELNVNALELDDSALYLCASSPDRVAYEQYFGPGTRLTVT.

The chain carries TRBV6-1 and TRBJ2-5; D is possibly TRBD2 (7 bases). The length of the CDR3 is 11 residues. Germline assignment: CDR1 MNHNS and CDR2 SASEGT. V lost 5 bases to trimming and J lost 11 bases, with 12 bases between them. The CDR3 loop reads CASSKGGEQYF. CDR3 DNA: TGTGCCAGCAGTAAGGGGGGGGAGCAGTACTTC.

This sequence joins TRBV6-1 and TRBJ1-2; D is perhaps TRBD1 (5 bases). Per the germline V gene, CDR1 is MNHNS and CDR2 is SASEGT. The CDR3 runs 12 residues. The ends were cut back, 6 bases at V and 6 bases at J, with 11 bases in the middle. The CDR3 is CASRRGPDGYTF. The CDR3 DNA is TGTGCCAGCAGAAGGGGCCCGGATGGCTACACCTTC.

The DNA of the CDR3 is TGTGCCAGCAGGACAGGTCTCAATCAGCCCCAGCATTTT. Translated, it gives CASRTGLNQPQHF. This rearrangement joins TRBV2 to TRBJ1-5, with D perhaps matching TRBD1 (6 bases). In germline, CDR1 is SNHLY, CDR2 FYNNEI. V dropped 6 bases and J dropped 3 bases, with 9 bases sitting between them. The length of the CDR3 is 13 residues.

This chain joins TRBV7-6 and TRBJ2-7, with 8 bases fitting TRBD1. Germline lookup yields CDR1 SGHVS and CDR2 FNYEAQ. The CDR3 runs 15 residues. After removal of 5 bases from V and 0 bases from J, the junction contained 6 bases not matched to a gene. The CDR3 DNA reads as TGTGCCAGCAGCGAGGGACAGGCGCTCTCCTACGAGCAGTACTTC. It specifies CASSEGQALSYEQYF.

The chain uses TRBV7-2 and TRBJ2-5; 7 nucleotides match TRBD1. The trim removed 1 base at V and 5 bases at J, leaving 10 bases unmatched. This CDR3 comprises 16 residues. The germline gives CDR1 SGHTA, CDR2 FQGNSA. CDR3 region: CASSLVGGAVEETQYF. DNA for the CDR3: TGTGCCAGCAGCTTAGTAGGGGGCGCGGTGGAGGAGACCCAGTACTTC.

The chain uses TRBV10-3 and TRBJ2-7, with TRBD1 matching over 9 bases. The J segment lost 7 bases and the V segment lost 10 bases, leaving 17 bases of the junction unmatched. Germline CDR1 reads ENHRY; CDR2 reads SYGVKD. This CDR3 has 15 residues. The CDR3 sequence is CATSDTGTGSREQYF. In nucleotides, the CDR3 is TGTGCCACCTCTGACACCGGGACAGGGAGCCGGGAGCAGTACTTC.

This clone came up a few times. The missing conserved phenylalanine or tryptophan at the end of this CDR3 makes a read error likely. The DNA is omitted, as the CDR3 cannot be located on it reliably, and the CDR3 follows TCRdb's listing. Here the CDR3 reads CASSLGTGRGLSL. This chain joins TRBV28 and TRBJ2-7; the DNA was not used to check the table's D call, TRBD1. The CDR3 totals 13 residues, both ends included. CDR1 and CDR2 from the germline V gene are MDHEN and SYDVKM.

This chain links TRBV15 with TRBJ1-4; 10 bases match TRBD1. The junction had 7 bases not matched to a gene; V was cut back by 5 bases and J by 7 bases. Germline CDR1 is LNHNV and CDR2 is YYDKDF (reference sequence). The CDR3 sequence is 15 residues long. Here the CDR3 DNA reads TGTGCCACCAGCGCAAGGACAGGGGGTTTTGAAAAACTGTTTTTT. Its protein is CATSARTGGFEKLFF.

The chain joins TRBV19 to TRBJ1-6; D is undetermined. Germline assignment: CDR1 LNHDA and CDR2 SQIVND (reference sequence). The CDR3 sequence is 14 residues long. The V end was cut by 3 bases, the J end by 6 bases, with 9 bases between. CDR3 coding DNA: TGTGCCAGTAGTATCGGGAGGACTAATTCACCCCTCCACTTT. Translating it yields CASSIGRTNSPLHF. Full variable domain (rest looked up from reference TRBV19 and TRBJ1-6): DGGITQSPKYLFRKEGQNVTLSCEQNLNHDAMYWYRQDPGQGLRLIYYSQIVNDFQKGDIAEGYSVSREKKESFPLTVTSAQKNPTAFYLCASSIGRTNSPLHFGNGTRLTVT.

The chain recombines TRBV19 with TRBJ1-5; D is undetermined. This CDR3 has 15 residues. CDR1 and CDR2 (germline): LNHDA, SQIVND (reference sequence). The V end lost 2 bases, the J end lost 5 bases, and 13 bases lay between the germline ends. In DNA, the CDR3 is TGTGCCAGTAGTATAAGTTTGGAGGGCTATCAGCCCCAGCATTTT. Its protein product is CASSISLEGYQPQHF.

The rearrangement links TRBV28 to TRBJ1-5; D is unclear. The germline V and J ends were trimmed by 3 bases and 2 bases, with 8 bases remaining between them. CDR3 length: 14 residues. The V gene's germline CDR1 is MDHEN and CDR2 SYDVKM. The CDR3 DNA is TGTGCCAGCAGTTTCGGTTCGGGCAATCAGCCCCAGCATTTT. It encodes CASSFGSGNQPQHF.

This clone was counted only a few times. The V and J genes are TRBV7-2 and TRBJ2-1; TRBD2 is a possible D gene (5 bases). Germline values: CDR1 SGHTA, CDR2 FQGNSA. CDR3 length: 15 residues. Trimming removed 2 bases from V and 2 bases from J, with 10 bases in between. Here the CDR3 reads CASSLRRSTYNEQFF. DNA for the CDR3: TGTGCCAGCAGCTTAAGGAGGTCAACCTACAATGAGCAGTTCTTC.

This chain links TRBV7-9 with TRBJ2-7; TRBD2 matches at 7 bases. J lost 1 base, V lost 0 bases, and 3 bases had no gene match. The CDR3 has 15 amino acids. From germline, CDR1 is SEHNR and CDR2 FQNEAQ (reference sequence). The CDR3 sequence is CASSLAGGISYEQYF. In DNA form, the CDR3 reads TGTGCCAGCAGCTTAGCGGGGGGGATATCCTACGAGCAGTACTTC.

This chain joins TRBV19 and TRBJ2-1; TRBD1 aligns across 7 bases. CDR1 is LNHDA, CDR2 SQIVND, per germline (reference sequence). The V and J ends lost 1 base and 3 bases, in that order; junction bases with no gene match: 6. The CDR3 extends over 16 amino acids. The CDR3 DNA reads as TGTGCCAGTAGTATAGGCACAGGGGTCGGCTACAATGAGCAGTTCTTC. It specifies CASSIGTGVGYNEQFF.

The V and J genes are TRBV9 and TRBJ2-7, with a possible D match to TRBD1 (5 bases). V was cut by 3 bases and J by 2 bases, with 15 bases left in between. The CDR3 has 15 amino acids. Per germline, CDR1 SGDLS and CDR2 YYNGEE. DNA for the CDR3: TGTGCCAGCAGCGCCCAGGGTTCTCCCCCCTACGAGCAGTACTTC. This codes for CASSAQGSPPYEQYF.

The rearrangement joins TRBV11-1 to TRBJ2-3, with D possibly TRBD1 on 6 matching bases. CDR1 and CDR2 (germline): SGHAT, FQDESV (reference sequence). Trimming stripped 7 bases from V and 0 bases from J, with 20 bases between. The CDR3 has 17 amino acids. CDR3 protein: CASTQGRWYGSTDTQYF. The CDR3 DNA sequence: TGTGCCAGCACCCAGGGGCGGTGGTACGGGAGCACAGATACGCAGTATTTT.

V usage is TRBV19 and J usage is TRBJ2-4, with 7 bases that match TRBD2. The CDR3 spans 16 residues. CDR1 and CDR2 from the germline V gene are LNHDA and SQIVND (reference sequence). The V and J ends lost 4 bases and 1 base, in that order; junction bases with no gene match: 7. The CDR3 sequence is CASSTWGGSAKNIQYF. The CDR3 DNA sequence: TGTGCCAGTAGTACTTGGGGGGGATCGGCCAAAAACATTCAGTACTTC.

V and J are TRBV6-5 and TRBJ1-2; no definite D call. Trimming took 0 bases from V and 2 from J, leaving 10 bases between them. From germline, CDR1 is MNHEY and CDR2 SVGAGI. The CDR3 covers 15 residues. The CDR3 nucleotides read TGTGCCAGCAGTTACTCGACAACGGTGAACTATGGCTACACCTTC. Residues: CASSYSTTVNYGYTF.

Comment on this clone: The sample contains more than one DNA sequence encoding this CDR3. This chain links TRBV7-9 with TRBJ2-7, with D uncertain. V lost 1 base, J lost 2 bases, and 6 bases lay in between. From germline, CDR1 is SEHNR and CDR2 FQNEAQ (reference sequence). The CDR3 is 13 residues long. CDR3 DNA sequence: TGTGCCAGCAGCTTAGACACCACCTACGAGCAGTACTTC. It encodes CASSLDTTYEQYF.

This sequence joins TRBV5-8 and TRBJ1-1; TRBD1 is a possible D gene (5 bases). Germline V gene data show CDR1 as SGHTS and CDR2 as YDEGEE. Trimming pared 1 base from V and 7 bases from J, leaving 11 bases between. The CDR3 is made up of 13 amino acids. The CDR3 reads CASSLRDSGEAFF. CDR3 nucleotides: TGTGCCAGCAGCTTGAGGGACTCAGGTGAAGCTTTCTTT.

The CDR3 DNA reads TGCGCCAGCAGCGTAGGACAGGGTAACACCGGGGAGCTGTTTTTT. This encodes CASSVGQGNTGELFF. The chain combines TRBV5-1 with TRBJ2-2; the match to TRBD1 covers 8 bases. Germline V lookup: CDR1 SGHRS, CDR2 YFSETQ. The V and J ends lost 4 bases and 2 bases, in that order; junction bases with no gene match: 4. This CDR3 is built from 15 residues.

The rearrangement links TRBV5-4 to TRBJ2-5; maybe TRBD2 (6 bases). The germline gives CDR1 SGHNT, CDR2 YYREEE (reference sequence). Between the trimmed V and J ends, which lost 3 bases and 5 bases, there was a span of 14 bases. The CDR3 extends over 14 amino acids. CDR3 region: CASSSGTGGETQYF. CDR3 bases: TGTGCCAGCAGCTCCGGGACTGGGGGGGAGACCCAGTACTTC.

This clone was seen a single time. The V gene is TRBV28, the J gene TRBJ2-3; 7 nucleotides line up with TRBD2. The junction had 16 bases not matched to a gene; V was cut back by 9 bases and J by 4 bases. There are 16 residues in the CDR3. Germline V gene sequence: CDR1 MDHEN, CDR2 SYDVKM. CDR3 protein: CARVSHGGSTPDTQYF. DNA of the CDR3: TGTGCCAGAGTCTCCCATGGCGGGAGTACACCAGATACGCAGTATTTT.

The chain has TRBV4-1 and TRBJ2-7, with 7 positions matching TRBD1. The CDR3 has 17 residues. J gave up 6 bases and V 0 bases, and 14 bases lay outside the gene matches. Germline V lookup: CDR1 MGHRA, CDR2 YSYEKL. The CDR3 region has the DNA TGCGCCAGCAGCCAAGACAGACAGGGAAGAGTTAGGGGCGAGCAGTACTTC. Its protein product is CASSQDRQGRVRGEQYF.

This clone has just one count. J is TRBJ1-1 and V is TRBV10-3; D perhaps matches TRBD1 (6 bases). In germline, CDR1 is ENHRY, CDR2 SYGVKD. V lost 0 bases and J lost 3, with 14 bases in between. The CDR3 totals 16 residues. CDR3 DNA: TGTGCCATCAGTGAGTCAAAGAGGGGGAAGGACACTGAAGCTTTCTTT. It encodes CAISESKRGKDTEAFF.

This chain connects TRBV7-2 to TRBJ2-7, with D tentatively TRBD2 (5 bases). CDR3 length equals 15 residues. The V end was cut by 5 bases, the J end by 2 bases, with 16 bases between. CDR1 SGHTA and CDR2 FQGNSA come from the germline V gene. This CDR3 reads CASSPRGSEPYEQYF. The CDR3 bases are TGTGCCAGCAGCCCCCGGGGTAGCGAGCCCTACGAGCAGTACTTC.

The chain recombines TRBV5-6 with TRBJ2-5; 7 bases agree with TRBD2. CDR3 size: 15 residues. CDR1 SGHDT and CDR2 YYEEEE come from the germline V gene. The trim removed 0 bases at V and 5 bases at J, leaving 7 bases unmatched. The CDR3 is CASSLGGRVWETQYF. DNA for the CDR3: TGTGCCAGCAGCTTGGGGGGGAGGGTCTGGGAGACCCAGTACTTC.

The chain combines TRBV29-1 with TRBJ2-5; 8 bases are a match to TRBD1. This CDR3 region has 13 residues. Germline V lookup: CDR1 SQVTM, CDR2 ANQGSEA. The V segment lost 4 bases and the J segment 4 bases; nucleotides outside the gene matches: 5. Written as DNA, the CDR3 is TGCAGCGTTGTGGCCAGGGGGCGAGAGACCCAGTACTTC. Translating it yields CSVVARGRETQYF.